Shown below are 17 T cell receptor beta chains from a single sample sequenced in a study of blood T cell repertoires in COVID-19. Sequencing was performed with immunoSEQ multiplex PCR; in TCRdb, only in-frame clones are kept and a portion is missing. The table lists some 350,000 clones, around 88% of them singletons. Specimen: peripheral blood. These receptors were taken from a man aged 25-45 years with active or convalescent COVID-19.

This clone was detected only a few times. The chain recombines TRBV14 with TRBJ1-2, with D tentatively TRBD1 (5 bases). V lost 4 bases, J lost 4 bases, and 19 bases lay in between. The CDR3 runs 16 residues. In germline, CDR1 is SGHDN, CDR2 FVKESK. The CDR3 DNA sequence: TGTGCCAGCAGCCTCAGACAGTCTGGAGGGCCCTATGGCTACACCTTC. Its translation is CASSLRQSGGPYGYTF.

DNA of the CDR3: TGCGCCAGCAGCATTGGGAGGTTTGGGGAGACCCAGTACTTC. It yields the protein CASSIGRFGETQYF. V gene TRBV5-1 combines with J gene TRBJ2-5, with a weak D call TRBD2 (6 bases). The germline V gene has CDR1 SGHRS and CDR2 YFSETQ. This CDR3 is built from 14 residues. Trimming cost V 4 bases and J 5 bases, with 15 bases left between them. The complete variable domain, with remaining parts taken from reference TRBV5-1 and TRBJ2-5, reads KAGVTQTPRYLIKTRGQQVTLSCSPISGHRSVSWYQQTPGQGLQFLFEYFSETQRNKGNFPGRFSGRQFSNSRSEMNVSTLELGDSALYLCASSIGRFGETQYFGPGTRLLVL.

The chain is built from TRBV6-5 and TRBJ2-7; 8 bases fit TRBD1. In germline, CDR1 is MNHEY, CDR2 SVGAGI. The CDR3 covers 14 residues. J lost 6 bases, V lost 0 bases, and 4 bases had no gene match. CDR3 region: CASSYSQGAGEQYF. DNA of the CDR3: TGTGCCAGCAGTTACTCCCAGGGGGCAGGCGAGCAGTACTTC.

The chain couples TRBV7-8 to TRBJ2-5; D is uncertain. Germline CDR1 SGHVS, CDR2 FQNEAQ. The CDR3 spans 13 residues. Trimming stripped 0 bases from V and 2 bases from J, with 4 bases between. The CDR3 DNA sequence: TGTGCCAGCAGCTTAGCGCAGCAAGAGACCCAGTACTTC. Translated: CASSLAQQETQYF.

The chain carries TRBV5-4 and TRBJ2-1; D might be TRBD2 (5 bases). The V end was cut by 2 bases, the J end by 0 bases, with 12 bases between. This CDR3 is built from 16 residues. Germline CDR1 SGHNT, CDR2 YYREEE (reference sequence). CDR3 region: CASSLLVHGSYNEQFF. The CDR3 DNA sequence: TGTGCCAGCAGCTTACTAGTTCACGGCTCCTACAATGAGCAGTTCTTC.

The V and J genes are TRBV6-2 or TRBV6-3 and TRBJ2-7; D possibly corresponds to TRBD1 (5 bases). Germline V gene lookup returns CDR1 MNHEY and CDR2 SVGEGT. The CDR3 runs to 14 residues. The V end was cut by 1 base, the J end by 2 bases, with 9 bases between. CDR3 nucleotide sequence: TGTGCCAGCAGTTACTTCCAGGGTCCCTACGAGCAGTACTTC. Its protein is CASSYFQGPYEQYF.

The DNA of the CDR3 is TGTGCCAGCAGCCAAGACGTCAGGGGTTTCTCCTATAATTCACCCCTCCACTTT. Translated: CASSQDVRGFSYNSPLHF. The gene calls are TRBV3-1 (or the pseudogene TRBV3-2) and TRBJ1-6; D might be TRBD1 (6 bases). The length of the CDR3 is 18 residues. V was pared by 0 bases and J by 0 bases, with 12 bases between. Looked up from germline, CDR1 is LGHDT and CDR2 is YNNKEL (reference sequence).

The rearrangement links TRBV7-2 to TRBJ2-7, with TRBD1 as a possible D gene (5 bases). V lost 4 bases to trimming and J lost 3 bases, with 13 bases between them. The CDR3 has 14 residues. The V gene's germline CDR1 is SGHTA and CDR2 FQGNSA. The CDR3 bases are TGTGCCAGCAGCTCCGGGCAGGGATTCTACGAGCAGTACTTC. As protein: CASSSGQGFYEQYF. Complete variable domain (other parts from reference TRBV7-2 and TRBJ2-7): GAGVSQSPSNKVTEKGKDVELRCDPISGHTALYWYRQSLGQGLEFLIYFQGNSAPDKSGLPSDRFSAERTGGSVSTLTIQRTQQEDSAVYLCASSSGQGFYEQYFGPGTRLTVT.

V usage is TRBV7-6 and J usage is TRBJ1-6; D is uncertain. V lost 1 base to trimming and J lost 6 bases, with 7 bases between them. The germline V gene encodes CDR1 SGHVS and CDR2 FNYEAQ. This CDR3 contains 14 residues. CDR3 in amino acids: CASSLGRSNSPLHF. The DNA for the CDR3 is TGTGCCAGCAGCTTAGGACGGAGTAATTCACCCCTCCACTTT.

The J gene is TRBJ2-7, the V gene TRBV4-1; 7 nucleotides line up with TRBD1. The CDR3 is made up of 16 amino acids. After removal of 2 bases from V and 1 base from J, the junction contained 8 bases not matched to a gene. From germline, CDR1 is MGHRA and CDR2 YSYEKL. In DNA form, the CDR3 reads TGCGCCAGCAGCCAAAGGGGGCTAGATAGATCCTACGAGCAGTACTTC. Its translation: CASSQRGLDRSYEQYF.

CDR3 loop: CASSESHRLMNTEAFF. The CDR3, as DNA: TGTGCCAGCAGTGAGAGCCACAGGTTGATGAACACTGAAGCTTTCTTT. This chain uses TRBV6-1 with TRBJ1-1, with D tentatively TRBD1 (5 bases). The germline V gene encodes CDR1 MNHNS and CDR2 SASEGT. V was pared by 3 bases and J by 0 bases, with 14 bases between. The CDR3 sequence is 16 residues long.

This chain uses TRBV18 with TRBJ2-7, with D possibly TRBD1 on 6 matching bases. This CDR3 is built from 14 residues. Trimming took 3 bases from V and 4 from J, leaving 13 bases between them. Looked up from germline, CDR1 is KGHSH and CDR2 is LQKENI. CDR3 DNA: TGTGCCAGCTCACCGCAGGGGCCAAATTACGAGCAGTACTTC. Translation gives CASSPQGPNYEQYF.

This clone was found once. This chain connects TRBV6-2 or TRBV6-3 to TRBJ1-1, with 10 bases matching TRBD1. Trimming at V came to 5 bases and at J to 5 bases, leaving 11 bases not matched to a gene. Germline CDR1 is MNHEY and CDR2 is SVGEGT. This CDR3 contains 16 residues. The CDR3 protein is CASSQTQTGGRTEAFF. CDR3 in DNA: TGTGCCAGCAGTCAAACCCAGACAGGGGGCCGTACTGAAGCTTTCTTT.

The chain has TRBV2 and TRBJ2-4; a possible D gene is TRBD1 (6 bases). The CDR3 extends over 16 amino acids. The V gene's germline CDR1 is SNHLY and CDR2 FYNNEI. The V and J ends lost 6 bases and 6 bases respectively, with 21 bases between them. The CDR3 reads CASSIVGTPSGNIQYF. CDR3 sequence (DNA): TGTGCCAGCAGCATTGTCGGGACACCCTCCGGAAACATTCAGTACTTC.

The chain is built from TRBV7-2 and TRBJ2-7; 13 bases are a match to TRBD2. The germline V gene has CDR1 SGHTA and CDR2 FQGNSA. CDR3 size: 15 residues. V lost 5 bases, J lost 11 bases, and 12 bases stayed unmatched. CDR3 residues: CASSPELAGGISKYF. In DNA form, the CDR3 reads TGTGCCAGCAGCCCCGAACTAGCGGGGGGGATTTCCAAGTACTTC.

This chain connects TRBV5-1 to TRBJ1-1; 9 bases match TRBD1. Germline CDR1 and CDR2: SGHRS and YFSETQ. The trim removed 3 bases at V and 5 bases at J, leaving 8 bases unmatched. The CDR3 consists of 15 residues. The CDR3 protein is CASSSVQGAETEAFF. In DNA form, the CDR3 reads TGCGCCAGCAGCTCCGTACAGGGGGCCGAGACTGAAGCTTTCTTT.

The CDR3 DNA is TGTGCCAGCAGTCCGACAGGGGAGTGGTACAATGAGCAGTTCTTC. Its translation: CASSPTGEWYNEQFF. This chain links TRBV5-4 with TRBJ2-1; the match to TRBD1 covers 8 bases. With 5 bases clipped from V and 4 bases from J, the junction kept 8 bases outside the gene matches. Per the germline V gene, CDR1 is SGHNT and CDR2 is YYREEE (reference sequence). CDR3 size: 15 residues.